This T cell receptor (beta chain) was profiled in a study of prognosis after radiotherapy for stage I lung cancer. At the level of the study: Enrolled patients comprised some 15 with newly diagnosed primary stage I lung tumors and four to six with oligometastatic NSCLC after surgical resection of the primary tumor. Findings of the study overall: Usage of TRBV and TRBJ genes reportedly differed between metastatic and non-metastatic patients. It was in patients who developed distant metastases that Shannon entropy after stereotactic body radiation therapy was lower. Median unique TCR clone counts of approximately 9,600 versus 7,200 showed a fall after stereotactic body radiation therapy.

Many counts were recorded for this clonotype. The antigen remains unidentified. Genomic DNA was the source, and TCR beta CDR3 was amplified from it by two-round multiplex PCR. Round one of PCR was performed, and it used primers specific to each TRBV and TRBJ gene. TCRdb itself ran the multiplex PCR reads through MiXCR, one entry per CDR3 protein. The sample shows around 14,000 distinct CDR3 sequences, 31% of them seen only once. The CDR3 runs to 17 residues. V lost 6 bases, J lost 3 bases, and 15 bases stayed unmatched. Germline CDR1 is MNHEY and CDR2 is SMNVEV (reference sequence). Sample: PBMCs, taken before or after stereotactic body radiation therapy (not recorded which). The receptor comes from a donor at least 50 years old with non-small cell lung cancer. This rearrangement joins TRBV27 to TRBJ1-2; TRBD1 matches at 8 bases. In nucleotides, the CDR3 is TGTGCCAGCAGGAGGGGGGAACGCACAGGGGGGTACTATGGCTACACCTTC. Encoded protein: CASRRGERTGGYYGYTF.